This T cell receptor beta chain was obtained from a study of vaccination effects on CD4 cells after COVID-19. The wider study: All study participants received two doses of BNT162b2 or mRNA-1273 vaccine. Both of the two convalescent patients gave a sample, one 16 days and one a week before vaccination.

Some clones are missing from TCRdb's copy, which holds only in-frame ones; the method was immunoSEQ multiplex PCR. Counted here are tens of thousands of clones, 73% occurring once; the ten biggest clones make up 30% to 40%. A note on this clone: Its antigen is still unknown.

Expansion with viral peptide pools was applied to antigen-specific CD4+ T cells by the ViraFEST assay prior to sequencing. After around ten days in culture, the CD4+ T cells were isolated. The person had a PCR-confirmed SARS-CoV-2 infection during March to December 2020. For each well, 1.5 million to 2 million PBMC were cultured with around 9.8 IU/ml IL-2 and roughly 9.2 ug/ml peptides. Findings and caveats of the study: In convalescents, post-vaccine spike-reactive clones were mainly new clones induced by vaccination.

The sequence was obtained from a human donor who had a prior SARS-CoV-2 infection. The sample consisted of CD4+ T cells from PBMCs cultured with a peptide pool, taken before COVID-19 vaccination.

Written as DNA, the CDR3 is TGTGCCAGCAGCCAAGGGTACCAAGAGACCCAGTACTTC. This translates into CASSQGYQETQYF. The genes are TRBV3-1 (or the pseudogene TRBV3-2) and TRBJ2-5; D unresolved. Germline V gene sequence: CDR1 LGHDT, CDR2 YNNKEL (reference sequence). The CDR3 sequence is 13 residues long. Trimming took off 1 base at V and 0 bases at J, with 3 bases between the two ends.